Following are 18 T cell receptor beta chains from one sample sequenced in a study of response to subunit inactivated influenza vaccine. TCRdb re-analysed the RT-PCR reads in MiXCR, keeping a single row per CDR3 protein. This repertoire shows about 540,000 distinct CDR3 sequences, around 15% found once; its top ten account for 11%. The starting material was PBMCs from blood, obtained 11 to 12 days after vaccination. These receptors originate from a man between 45 and 60 years old who received an inactivated influenza vaccine.

This clonotype has just a few counts. V is TRBV5-1 and J is TRBJ1-1, with a possible D match to TRBD1 (5 bases). In germline, CDR1 is SGHRS, CDR2 YFSETQ. V lost 9 bases and J lost 3, with 24 bases in between. CDR3 size: 16 residues. The CDR3 is CATRPYPTGVHTEAFF. The CDR3 coding sequence is TGCGCCACTCGCCCGTATCCCACGGGGGTGCACACTGAAGCTTTCTTT. Based on the CDR3 plus reference TRBV5-1 and TRBJ1-1, the full variable domain is KAGVTQTPRYLIKTRGQQVTLSCSPISGHRSVSWYQQTPGQGLQFLFEYFSETQRNKGNFPGRFSGRQFSNSRSEMNVSTLELGDSALYLCATRPYPTGVHTEAFFGQGTRLTVV.

The gene calls are TRBV7-8 and TRBJ1-2; a possible D gene is TRBD1 (5 bases). The CDR3 has 14 amino acids. With 3 bases removed from V and 8 bases from J, the gap between germline ends came to 16 bases. Germline CDR1 is SGHVS and CDR2 is FQNEAQ. The DNA of the CDR3 is TGTGCCAGCAGCTTGCGAGACAGCCCCTCCGGCTACACCTTC. It specifies CASSLRDSPSGYTF.

CDR3: CASSLRDIPGYGYTF. The CDR3 DNA follows: TGTGCCAGCTCACTACGGGACATACCTGGCTATGGCTACACCTTC. The rearrangement uses TRBV18 and TRBJ1-2; D perhaps matches TRBD1 (6 bases). The CDR3 contains 15 residues. Germline V lookup: CDR1 KGHSH, CDR2 LQKENI. The V gene lost 4 bases and the J gene lost 4 bases, with 16 bases spanning the gap.

This sequence joins TRBV9 and TRBJ2-3; D unclear. This CDR3 contains 15 residues. The V and J ends lost 0 bases and 7 bases respectively, with 15 bases between them. Germline-derived CDR1 and CDR2 are SGDLS and YYNGEE. For the CDR3, the DNA is TGTGCCAGCAGCGTAGCTCCCTTCCGAGAACATACGCAGTATTTT. Protein: CASSVAPFREHTQYF.

This chain joins TRBV28 and TRBJ2-7; 11 bases align to TRBD1. Germline CDR1 and CDR2: MDHEN and SYDVKM. Trimming at V came to 6 bases and at J to 2 bases, leaving 12 bases not matched to a gene. The CDR3 has 17 amino acids. The CDR3 DNA sequence: TGTGCCAGCAGGAGGGACAGGGGGGGAAGGACTGCCTACGAGCAGTACTTC. Its translation is CASRRDRGGRTAYEQYF.

This clonotype was seen a handful of times. The J gene is TRBJ2-5, the V gene TRBV7-2; no clear D. Germline CDR1 is SGHTA and CDR2 is FQGNSA. Trimming removed 5 bases at V and 5 bases at J, with 21 bases between. This CDR3 is 16 amino acids long. The CDR3, as DNA: TGTGCCAGCAGCCAGCCTAAGGCCTATTTTGAGGAGACCCAGTACTTC. It encodes CASSQPKAYFEETQYF.

The J gene is TRBJ2-1, the V gene TRBV5-1; D is unclear. The germline gives CDR1 SGHRS, CDR2 YFSETQ. The length of the CDR3 is 13 residues. V shed 3 bases and J shed 8 bases, with 12 bases lying between them. CDR3 nucleotides: TGCGCCAGCAGCTCCCCAGACGTCTATGAGCAGTTCTTC. It specifies CASSSPDVYEQFF.

This clonotype was recorded many times. The rearrangement uses TRBV4-1 and TRBJ2-2; TRBD1 matches at 9 bases. From germline, CDR1 is MGHRA and CDR2 YSYEKL. The V segment lost 1 base and the J segment 5 bases; nucleotides outside the gene matches: 11. This CDR3 has 18 residues. CDR3 in DNA: TGCGCCAGCAGCCAAGGGATAGGGAGGACAGGGGCGACCGGGGAGCTGTTTTTT. The encoded protein is CASSQGIGRTGATGELFF.

V gene TRBV20-1 combines with J gene TRBJ2-2, with TRBD2 matching 15 bases. J was trimmed by 4 bases and V by 6 bases; bases with no gene match: 6. The CDR3 runs to 16 residues. From germline, CDR1 is DFQATT and CDR2 SNEGSKA (reference sequence). The CDR3, as DNA: TGCAGTGCATGGACTAGCGGGGGGGTAGGCACCGGGGAGCTGTTTTTT. Its protein is CSAWTSGGVGTGELFF.

The chain joins TRBV5-1 to TRBJ2-1, with 10 bases identical to TRBD1. V trimming: 4 bases; J trimming: 1 base; junction bases outside the gene matches: 5. The CDR3 extends over 16 amino acids. CDR1 is SGHRS, CDR2 YFSETQ, per germline. The CDR3 nucleotides are TGCGCCAGCAGCAGGACGGACAGGGGGTCCTACAATGAGCAGTTCTTC. It is translated as CASSRTDRGSYNEQFF.

Points on this clonotype: A junction end diverges from the germline sequence, so it may reflect a read error. The chain combines TRBV4-3 with TRBJ2-1, with D perhaps TRBD2 (6 bases). Germline-derived CDR1 and CDR2 are LGHNA and YSLEER. CDR3 length: 16 residues. This CDR3 is CASSQGLLSSYNEQCF. As DNA, the CDR3 is TGCGCCAGCAGCCAGGGACTCTTAAGCTCCTACAATGAGCAGTGCTTC.

This clonotype was seen more than once but under ten times. The chain combines TRBV11-2 with TRBJ2-7; 8 bases fit TRBD1. The CDR3 is made up of 17 amino acids. The germline CDR1 and CDR2 sequences are SGHAT and FQNNGV. The ends lost 4 bases at V and 0 bases at J; junction bases unmatched: 11. CDR3 protein: CASSSSPWTGSSYEQYF. In nucleotides, the CDR3 is TGTGCCAGCAGCTCTAGCCCCTGGACAGGGAGCTCCTACGAGCAGTACTTC.

The rearrangement uses TRBV28 and TRBJ2-7; tentative D call: TRBD2 (6 bases). CDR1 is MDHEN and CDR2 is SYDVKM in the germline V gene. Trimming pared 6 bases from V and 3 bases from J, leaving 12 bases between. This CDR3 is 13 amino acids long. The CDR3 reads CASRTTGGYEQYF. Here the CDR3 DNA reads TGTGCCAGCAGAACCACCGGGGGCTACGAGCAGTACTTC.

In its sample, this clonotype was seen many times. This chain links TRBV12-3 or TRBV12-4 with TRBJ2-3, with 8 positions matching TRBD2. The CDR3 covers 11 residues. Trimming cost V 6 bases and J 13 bases; bases outside gene matches: 6. The CDR3, as DNA: TGTGCCAGCAGACAGGGACTAGTGAAGTATTTT. Residues: CASRQGLVKYF.

V gene TRBV6-1 combines with J gene TRBJ2-7; 13 nucleotides align to TRBD2. The CDR3 contains 15 residues. The germline V gene has CDR1 MNHNS and CDR2 SASEGT. The V gene end was trimmed by 6 bases and the J gene end by 6 bases; junction bases not matched to a gene: 8. The CDR3 is CASSRPGLAGVEQYF. The CDR3 DNA reads TGTGCCAGCAGCCGACCCGGACTAGCGGGAGTCGAGCAGTACTTC.

This sequence joins TRBV21-1 and TRBJ2-1; TRBD2, the table's D call, lacks a check against the DNA. TRBV21-1 represents a pseudogene. The CDR3 has 18 amino acids. CDR3 in amino acids: CASSKVSSGGFSYNEQFF. The CDR3 DNA follows: TGTGCCAGCAGCAAAGTCTCTAGCGGCGGGTTTTCCTACAATGAGCAGTTCTTC.

This chain joins TRBV6-2 or TRBV6-3 and TRBJ2-5; 14 bases are shared with TRBD2. CDR1 and CDR2 from the germline V gene are MNHEY and SVGEGT. The trim removed 6 bases at V and 4 bases at J, leaving 7 bases unmatched. The CDR3 length is 16 residues. In DNA form, the CDR3 reads TGTGCCAGCAGCACCGGGACTAGCGGGGGCAGAGAGACCCAGTACTTC. Translating it yields CASSTGTSGGRETQYF.

Worth noting for this clonotype: The germline gene is not matched at one end of the junction; a read error may be the cause. This rearrangement joins TRBV29-1 to TRBJ2-5; D perhaps matches TRBD1 (7 bases). CDR3 size: 14 residues. Germline CDR1 SQVTM, CDR2 ANQGSEA. CDR3 sequence reads: CSVEGRDSQETQYF. Written as DNA, the CDR3 is TGCAGCGTAGAAGGGCGGGACAGCCAAGAGACCCAGTACTTC.